The 21 T cell receptor beta chains below all came from one sample that was sequenced in a study of blood T cell repertoires in COVID-19 (dated by TCRdb to the early 2020s). Libraries were prepared through the immunoSEQ multiplex PCR assay. Here the immuneACCESS table is served through TCRdb, limited to in-frame sequences with V and J called. Missing clones are a known gap in these copies; in checked studies unresolved V genes cover under half, and the rest lacks a known reason. Counted in this sample were some 460,000 clones; roughly 87% of them appeared once. The ten top clones hold roughly 0.7% of the sample. Material for sequencing was PBMCs or T cells enriched from blood (not recorded which). These receptor sequences come from a woman between 18 and 29 years old who had recovered from COVID-19.

This clone came up once. This chain uses TRBV7-2 with TRBJ2-3; 10 bases are shared with TRBD2. Germline CDR1 reads SGHTA; CDR2 reads FQGNSA. This CDR3 spans 16 amino acids. V trimming: 5 bases; J trimming: 2 bases; junction bases outside the gene matches: 7. This CDR3 is CASSRRTSGVTDTQYF. CDR3 sequence (DNA): TGTGCCAGCAGCCGGAGGACTAGCGGCGTCACAGATACGCAGTATTTT.

The chain uses TRBV7-2 and TRBJ1-4; 7 bases are a match to TRBD1. This CDR3 comprises 16 residues. After removal of 5 bases from V and 4 bases from J, the junction contained 10 bases not matched to a gene. Germline V gives CDR1 SGHTA, CDR2 FQGNSA. CDR3 DNA sequence: TGTGCCAGCAGCCTCTCTTCGACAGGGATTAATGAAAAACTGTTTTTT. This sequence encodes CASSLSSTGINEKLFF.

This chain links TRBV2 with TRBJ2-5, with 13 bases lining up with TRBD2. Trimming cost V 6 bases and J 7 bases; bases outside gene matches: 11. The length of the CDR3 is 16 residues. The germline V gene encodes CDR1 SNHLY and CDR2 FYNNEI. Here the CDR3 DNA reads TGTGCCAGCAGCGAGGGACTAGCGGGGCCCGGGGGGACCCAGTACTTC. Protein product: CASSEGLAGPGGTQYF.

The chain combines TRBV7-2 with TRBJ2-7; TRBD1 might be the D (6 bases). Trimming removed 3 bases at V and 7 bases at J, with 19 bases between. Germline values: CDR1 SGHTA, CDR2 FQGNSA. CDR3 length equals 15 residues. The DNA of the CDR3 is TGTGCCAGCAGCTTGACACAACAGGGAACAGGGGAGCAGTACTTC. This translates into CASSLTQQGTGEQYF.

This clone has only one observation. The chain carries TRBV28 and TRBJ1-2, with D hard to call. Deletions cut 3 bases from V and 8 bases from J, with 10 bases between. CDR1 and CDR2 (germline): MDHEN, SYDVKM. The CDR3 spans 12 residues. CDR3 in DNA: TGTGCCAGCAGTTTCGCGATGTGGGGCTACACCTTC. Translating gives CASSFAMWGYTF.

This clone has just a few counts. CDR3 nucleotides: TGTGCCAGCAGCTTAGTAGAGTTGAGACTAGCGGTATATACCGGGGAGCTGTTTTTT. Translating it yields CASSLVELRLAVYTGELFF. This chain links TRBV7-9 with TRBJ2-2, with TRBD2 identical over 9 bases. The CDR3 is 19 amino acids. CDR1 is SEHNR, CDR2 FQNEAQ, per germline (reference sequence). V shed 1 base and J 5 bases; nucleotides not matched to a gene: 14. The whole variable domain, filled in from reference TRBV7-9 and TRBJ2-2, reads DTGVSQNPRHKITKRGQNVTFRCDPISEHNRLYWYRQTLGQGPEFLTYFQNEAQLEKSRLLSDRFSAERPKGSFSTLEIQRTEQGDSAMYLCASSLVELRLAVYTGELFFGEGSRLTVL.

The chain links TRBV7-2 to TRBJ1-3; 9 bases map to TRBD1. V lost 5 bases to trimming and J lost 0 bases; unmatched junction nucleotides: 8. CDR3 size: 17 residues. The germline V gene encodes CDR1 SGHTA and CDR2 FQGNSA. CDR3 region: CASSLYRDRVSGNTIYF. Here the CDR3 DNA reads TGTGCCAGCAGCCTGTACCGGGACAGGGTCTCTGGAAACACCATATATTTT.

This chain connects TRBV2 to TRBJ2-7; 8 nucleotides align to TRBD1. The CDR3 spans 13 residues. In germline, CDR1 is SNHLY, CDR2 FYNNEI. Trimming removed 5 bases from V and 5 bases from J; junction bases left unmatched: 5. CDR3 sequence: CASSRQGTHEQYF. The CDR3 region has the DNA TGTGCCAGCAGTCGACAGGGGACCCACGAGCAGTACTTC.

The chain recombines TRBV5-1 with TRBJ1-3; D gene uncertain. V was cut by 0 bases and J by 0 bases, with 7 bases left in between. This CDR3 has 15 amino acids. Germline V gene lookup returns CDR1 SGHRS and CDR2 YFSETQ. DNA of the CDR3: TGCGCCAGCAGCTTGGCAGGCGACTCTGGAAACACCATATATTTT. This gives the protein CASSLAGDSGNTIYF.

The chain uses TRBV4-1 and TRBJ1-4; TRBD1 might be the D (6 bases). With 4 bases removed from V and 8 bases from J, the gap between germline ends came to 26 bases. Per germline, CDR1 MGHRA and CDR2 YSYEKL. This CDR3 region has 18 residues. This CDR3 is CASSRENREAGLREKLFF. The CDR3 bases are TGCGCCAGCAGCCGAGAAAACAGGGAAGCAGGGTTGAGGGAAAAACTGTTTTTT.

The V and J genes are TRBV15 and TRBJ1-5, with unresolved D. V lost 3 bases and J 7 bases, leaving 7 bases between the germline ends. The germline CDR1 and CDR2 sequences are LNHNV and YYDKDF (reference sequence). This CDR3 has 12 residues. CDR3 nucleotide sequence: TGTGCCACCAGCAGGAGGAACCAGCCCCAGCATTTT. Protein product: CATSRRNQPQHF.

V is TRBV23-1 and J is TRBJ2-1; TRBD2 matches 10 bases. TRBV23-1 belongs to the ORF category, with a function that is uncertain. There are 16 residues in the CDR3. The junction had 11 bases not matched to a gene; V was cut back by 4 bases and J by 8 bases. The CDR3 sequence is CASSPLSGGAFDEQFF. CDR3 nucleotides: TGCGCCAGCAGTCCCCTGAGCGGGGGGGCCTTTGATGAGCAGTTCTTC.

This sequence joins TRBV4-2 and TRBJ2-6; a weak D match, TRBD2 (7 bases). The V gene lost 4 bases and the J gene lost 0 bases, with 13 bases spanning the gap. Germline V gives CDR1 LGHNA, CDR2 YNFKEQ. This CDR3 is built from 17 residues. The CDR3 is CASSPRGADSGANVLTF. CDR3 in DNA: TGTGCCAGCAGCCCCCGGGGGGCCGACTCTGGGGCCAACGTCCTGACTTTC.

This chain uses TRBV5-1 with TRBJ1-2; no firm D call. Germline CDR1 reads SGHRS; CDR2 reads YFSETQ. The CDR3 is 13 residues long. V lost 4 bases to trimming and J lost 6 bases, with 13 bases between them. The CDR3 region has the DNA TGCGCCAGCAGCCACTCAAGCCCCGATGGCTACACCTTC. Translating gives CASSHSSPDGYTF.

The chain couples TRBV7-9 to TRBJ1-2, with 8 positions matching TRBD1. The CDR3 has 15 amino acids. Germline V gene data show CDR1 as SEHNR and CDR2 as FQNEAQ (reference sequence). V shed 6 bases and J 4 bases; nucleotides not matched to a gene: 10. The CDR3 here is CASSQPSTGVYGYTF. As DNA, the CDR3 is TGTGCCAGCAGTCAACCATCGACAGGGGTCTATGGCTACACCTTC.

The rearrangement links TRBV11-3 to TRBJ2-5, with TRBD1 identical over 12 bases. V was pared by 4 bases and J by 5 bases, with 8 bases of the junction left unmatched. Germline CDR1 is SGHNT and CDR2 is YENEEA. The CDR3 extends over 16 amino acids. This chain's CDR3 is CASSSGGTGGLETQYF. The CDR3 nucleotides read TGTGCCAGCAGCTCAGGGGGGACAGGGGGCTTGGAGACCCAGTACTTC.

The rearrangement uses TRBV11-2 and TRBJ1-6, with a possible D match to TRBD1 (5 bases). V was trimmed by 6 bases and J by 9 bases, leaving 9 bases between them. The CDR3 length is 12 residues. Germline CDR1 SGHAT, CDR2 FQNNGV. CDR3 in DNA: TGTGCCAGCAGGTTGACAGTTTCACCCCTCCACTTT. Its translation is CASRLTVSPLHF.

The chain is built from TRBV12-3 or TRBV12-4 and TRBJ2-5; 9 bases are shared with TRBD1. Unmatched junction bases numbered 4, after V lost 7 bases and J lost 4 bases. This CDR3 has 13 residues. The CDR3 DNA follows: TGTGCCAGCAACTCGGACAGGGGAGAGACCCAGTACTTC. Amino acids: CASNSDRGETQYF.

V is TRBV28 and J is TRBJ1-6, with no clear D. Germline V lookup: CDR1 MDHEN, CDR2 SYDVKM. The CDR3 loop spans 15 amino acids. The ends were cut back, 6 bases at V and 13 bases at J, with 22 bases in the middle. The CDR3 protein is CASSPGVEYLGPLHF. As DNA, the CDR3 is TGTGCCAGCAGCCCCGGGGTTGAATATTTGGGTCCCCTCCACTTT.

The chain joins TRBV4-1 to TRBJ1-1; 7 nucleotides line up with TRBD1. Germline CDR1 is MGHRA and CDR2 is YSYEKL. CDR3 length equals 20 residues. V shed 2 bases, J shed 4 bases, and the junction held 22 bases outside the gene matches. The CDR3 is CASSQPLTVRGHGMGTEAFF. In DNA, the CDR3 is TGCGCCAGCAGCCAACCTCTCACCGTGAGGGGGCATGGGATGGGCACTGAAGCTTTCTTT.

The chain combines TRBV5-1 with TRBJ2-3; 10 bases are a match to TRBD2. This CDR3 is 17 amino acids long. CDR1 is SGHRS, CDR2 YFSETQ, per germline. After removal of 0 bases from V and 7 bases from J, the junction contained 11 bases not matched to a gene. The CDR3 protein is CASSLEGLAGARNTQYF. CDR3 DNA: TGCGCCAGCAGCTTGGAAGGGCTAGCGGGGGCGCGAAATACGCAGTATTTT.